Sequencing of this T cell receptor (beta chain) was carried out in a study of T cells in localized non-small cell lung cancer. The assay was immunoSEQ multiplex PCR, and TCRdb's table has in-frame clones only and misses some. The data hold around 78,000 clones, with 88% observed a single time. CDR1 is MNHNS and CDR2 is SASEGT in the germline V gene. V shed 0 bases and J 10 bases; nucleotides not matched to a gene: 8. CDR3 length equals 14 residues. The rearrangement links TRBV6-1 to TRBJ1-1, with 7 bases aligning to TRBD1. The specimen comprised peripheral blood, sampled before any cancer treatment. The TCR originated in a woman aged 40-75 years with stage I squamous cell lung carcinoma. The CDR3 nucleotides read TGTGCCAGCAGTGAAGCACCTTTGACAGGGACAGCTTTCTTT. As protein: CASSEAPLTGTAFF.